The clone carrying this T cell receptor beta chain appeared a few times. No antigen is known for it. The junction had 10 bases not matched to a gene; V was cut back by 6 bases and J by 10 bases. The CDR3 runs to 16 residues. CDR1 is KGHDR, CDR2 SFDVKD, per germline. Patients underwent thyroid surgery, and none had received any treatment before it. The data were obtained in a study of metastatic and nonmetastatic thyroid tumors. Study conclusions and caveats: It was reported that TCR beta diversity was significantly higher in malignant thyroid tumors than benign nodules, in blood and tumor.

Original processing methods: A classifier of distant metastasis in papillary thyroid cancer was built from CDR3 differences (across clinicopathological groups). TCRdb re-clonotyped the PCR reads through MiXCR. TCRdb's processing, not the authors', yielded these V and J calls. The profile shows 25,000 to 40,000 clones, 7.4% of them singletons. The sequence was collected from a female donor with papillary thyroid cancer or a benign thyroid nodule (not recorded which). Some clones in this sample may be carry-over from other donors' samples. Source material: blood. J is TRBJ2-1 and V is TRBV24-1, with 14 positions matching TRBD2. Here the CDR3 DNA reads TGTGCCACCAGTTCCCGGGGACTAGCGGGAGCGGTAGAGCAGTTCTTC. Its protein product is CATSSRGLAGAVEQFF.